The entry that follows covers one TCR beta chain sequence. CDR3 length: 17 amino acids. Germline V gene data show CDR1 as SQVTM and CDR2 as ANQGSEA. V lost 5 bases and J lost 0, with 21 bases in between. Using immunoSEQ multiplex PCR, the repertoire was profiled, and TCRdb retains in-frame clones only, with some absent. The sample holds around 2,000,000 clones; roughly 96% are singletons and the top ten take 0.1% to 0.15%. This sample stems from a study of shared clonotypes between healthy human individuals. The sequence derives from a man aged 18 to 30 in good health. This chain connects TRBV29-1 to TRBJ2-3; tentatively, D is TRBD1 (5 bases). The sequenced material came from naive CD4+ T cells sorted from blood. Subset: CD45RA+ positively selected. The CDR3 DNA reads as TGCAGCGTTCGGGCCCGAAGGGGTGAAGCTAGCACAGATACGCAGTATTTT. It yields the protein CSVRARRGEASTDTQYF.